The 32 T cell receptor beta chains below all came from one sample that was sequenced in a study of blood T cells in healthy people across ages. A second about 6 to 11 cycle PCR used barcoded and J-beta primers. TCRdb reprocessed the 5' RACE reads with MiXCR, giving one entry per CDR3 protein. The sample has 1.5 million to 2 million distinct CDR3 sequences, roughly 27% seen once. What was sequenced was blood. The receptor set was obtained from a young woman in good health.

This clonotype was counted many times. The chain recombines TRBV7-2 with TRBJ2-3; a weak D match, TRBD1 (6 bases). Germline lookup yields CDR1 SGHTA and CDR2 FQGNSA. Between the trimmed V and J ends, which lost 3 bases and 4 bases, there was a span of 8 bases. The CDR3 consists of 13 residues. Here the CDR3 DNA reads TGTGCCAGCAGCTTTGGGGGCCCAGATACGCAGTATTTT. It specifies CASSFGGPDTQYF.

Note on this clonotype: A junction end diverges from the germline sequence, so it may reflect a read error. The gene calls are TRBV6-5 and TRBJ2-5; no firm D call. This CDR3 spans 14 amino acids. In germline, CDR1 is MNHEY, CDR2 SVGAGI. Here the CDR3 reads CASSYSGRQGTQYF. As DNA, the CDR3 is TGTGCCAGCAGTTACTCGGGCAGGCAAGGGACCCAGTACTTC.

The chain recombines TRBV6-2 or TRBV6-3 with TRBJ1-5; 8 bases map to TRBD1. The germline CDR1 and CDR2 sequences are MNHEY and SVGEGT. The CDR3 is 14 residues long. V lost 3 bases to trimming and J lost 8 bases; unmatched junction nucleotides: 6. CDR3 nucleotide sequence: TGTGCCAGCAGTTATTGGACAGGGAAGGAGCCCCAGCATTTT. Translated, it gives CASSYWTGKEPQHF.

The chain uses TRBV5-1 and TRBJ1-2; D ambiguous. The CDR3 spans 14 residues. From germline, CDR1 is SGHRS and CDR2 YFSETQ. V was trimmed by 0 bases and J by 4 bases, leaving 10 bases between them. For the CDR3, the DNA is TGCGCCAGCAGCTTGGAACGTGAGAGCTATGGCTACACCTTC. Translating gives CASSLERESYGYTF.

This clonotype was detected only a few times. The chain joins TRBV7-2 to TRBJ2-1; no reliable D call. This CDR3 contains 14 residues. The germline gives CDR1 SGHTA, CDR2 FQGNSA. The ends were cut back, 7 bases at V and 7 bases at J, with 17 bases in the middle. For the CDR3, the DNA is TGTGCCAGCATGCCCGGGCAGGCGGCTAATGAGCAGTTCTTC. This codes for CASMPGQAANEQFF.

This clonotype was picked up many times. The chain recombines TRBV7-6 with TRBJ2-7, with D perhaps TRBD2 (6 bases). The V end was cut by 0 bases, the J end by 3 bases, with 12 bases between. CDR1 is SGHVS and CDR2 is FNYEAQ in the germline V gene. CDR3 length equals 15 residues. As DNA, the CDR3 is TGTGCCAGCAGCTTAGCGGCGGGATTTCGCTACGAGCAGTACTTC. This sequence encodes CASSLAAGFRYEQYF.

About this clonotype itself: This may come from a read error, since a much larger clone is one base off. Here the CDR3 DNA reads TGTGCCAACAGACAGAGCCGCCTCTATGGCTACACCTTC. Residues: CANRQSRLYGYTF. The chain is built from TRBV6-5 and TRBJ1-2; D might be TRBD1 (5 bases). V was clipped by 10 bases and J by 4 bases, with 16 bases between them. The length of the CDR3 is 13 residues. Germline CDR1 MNHEY, CDR2 SVGAGI.

V is TRBV20-1 and J is TRBJ2-7; 7 bases fit TRBD1. The CDR3 loop spans 12 amino acids. Trimming took 6 bases from V and 10 from J; bases not matched to a gene: 12. Germline CDR1 is DFQATT and CDR2 is SNEGSKA (reference sequence). The CDR3 spells CSAEGQLVEQYF. The CDR3 bases are TGCAGTGCAGAGGGACAGTTGGTCGAACAGTACTTC.

This clonotype was observed a handful of times. V gene TRBV29-1 combines with J gene TRBJ1-2, with D possibly TRBD1 on 6 matching bases. The V end lost 5 bases, the J end lost 4 bases, and 17 bases lay between the germline ends. The V gene's germline CDR1 is SQVTM and CDR2 ANQGSEA. This CDR3 has 14 residues. The CDR3 DNA is TGCAGCGTTTCCGGGACACATCCGCCCTATGGCTACACCTTC. Protein sequence: CSVSGTHPPYGYTF.

The chain combines TRBV30 with TRBJ2-6; 9 positions agree with TRBD1. CDR1 is GTSNPN, CDR2 SVGIG, per germline (reference sequence). The CDR3 sequence is 16 residues long. The trim removed 2 bases at V and 2 bases at J, leaving 4 bases unmatched. The CDR3 sequence is CAWSKHRGPGANVLTF. CDR3 DNA sequence: TGTGCCTGGAGTAAACACAGGGGGCCTGGGGCCAACGTCCTGACTTTC.

The chain recombines TRBV20-1 with TRBJ1-5; 11 nucleotides agree with TRBD1. CDR3 length equals 13 residues. V lost 7 bases to trimming and J lost 7 bases; unmatched junction nucleotides: 6. Germline V gene sequence: CDR1 DFQATT, CDR2 SNEGSKA (reference sequence). CDR3: CSGLDRGRQPQHF. Written as DNA, the CDR3 is TGCAGTGGCCTGGACAGGGGGCGCCAGCCCCAGCATTTT.

This clonotype occurred a few times. The chain employs TRBV3-1 and TRBJ2-1, with 11 bases lining up with TRBD2. The V and J ends lost 0 bases and 7 bases, in that order; junction bases with no gene match: 14. CDR1 is LGHDT, CDR2 YNNKEL, per germline (reference sequence). The CDR3 length is 19 residues. CDR3 residues: CASSQDPATLAGGENEQFF. The DNA for the CDR3 is TGTGCCAGCAGCCAAGATCCCGCGACCCTAGCGGGGGGAGAAAATGAGCAGTTCTTC.

The DNA of the CDR3 is TGCAGCGTTGAAGTCCCGGCCGTAGCTCCCTACGAGCAGTACTTC. Its translation is CSVEVPAVAPYEQYF. This rearrangement joins TRBV29-1 to TRBJ2-7; D is undetermined. CDR3 length: 15 amino acids. Trimming took off 1 base at V and 2 bases at J, with 15 bases between the two ends. Germline V gene lookup returns CDR1 SQVTM and CDR2 ANQGSEA.

The chain uses TRBV6-6 and TRBJ2-5; TRBD2 aligns across 7 bases. Germline trimming cut 2 bases from V and 4 bases from J; bases unmatched to any gene: 10. The germline V gene has CDR1 MNHNY and CDR2 SVGAGI (reference sequence). This CDR3 spans 16 amino acids. In nucleotides, the CDR3 is TGTGCCAGCAGTTACGCCCCTATGACTAGCCCAGAGACCCAGTACTTC. It specifies CASSYAPMTSPETQYF.

V is TRBV5-1 and J is TRBJ2-2, with TRBD1 matching over 7 bases. This CDR3 contains 16 residues. The V segment lost 3 bases and the J segment 4 bases; nucleotides outside the gene matches: 9. Germline V gives CDR1 SGHRS, CDR2 YFSETQ. The CDR3 reads CASSSGQVLRTGELFF. The CDR3 DNA sequence: TGCGCCAGCAGCTCAGGACAGGTCCTACGCACCGGGGAGCTGTTTTTT.

The chain combines TRBV9 with TRBJ2-1; 9 bases align to TRBD2. The V segment lost 4 bases and the J segment 0 bases; nucleotides outside the gene matches: 8. The CDR3 runs 17 residues. Germline V lookup: CDR1 SGDLS, CDR2 YYNGEE. The CDR3 DNA sequence: TGTGCCAGCAGCCCACGGGCGGGAGGGCCCTCCTACAATGAGCAGTTCTTC. Amino acid sequence: CASSPRAGGPSYNEQFF.

In the case of this clonotype: Given a much more abundant clone one base away, this may be a read error. The CDR3 sequence is CASSKIPGFWEQYF. The CDR3 DNA is TGTGCCAGCAGCAAAATCCCAGGATTCTGGGAGCAGTACTTC. The chain is built from TRBV21-1 and TRBJ2-7; the listed D gene, TRBD1, was not tested against the DNA. TRBV21-1 is classified as a pseudogene. The CDR3 covers 14 residues.

The gene calls are TRBV12-3 or TRBV12-4 and TRBJ2-3; 11 nucleotides line up with TRBD2. V dropped 0 bases and J dropped 1; count of bases not matched to a gene: 12. The CDR3 covers 20 residues. CDR3 sequence reads: CASSLAKGVKLAGGTDTQYF. DNA of the CDR3: TGTGCCAGCAGTTTAGCTAAAGGGGTCAAACTAGCGGGGGGCACAGATACGCAGTATTTT.

This clonotype was detected a few times. V and J are TRBV11-2 and TRBJ2-7; 11 bases line up with TRBD1. The J segment lost 3 bases and the V segment lost 5 bases, leaving 9 bases of the junction unmatched. CDR1 and CDR2 (germline): SGHAT, FQNNGV. The length of the CDR3 is 16 residues. The CDR3 sequence: CASSPTRDRGFYEQYF. CDR3 bases: TGTGCCAGCAGCCCAACCCGGGACAGGGGGTTCTACGAGCAGTACTTC.

This clonotype was picked up many times. This chain links TRBV6-5 with TRBJ2-6; 8 nucleotides line up with TRBD1. Germline V lookup: CDR1 MNHEY, CDR2 SVGAGI. J gave up 0 bases and V 6 bases, and 4 bases lay outside the gene matches. The length of the CDR3 is 16 residues. The CDR3 DNA follows: TGTGCCAGCAGGGACAGGGCAAGCTCTGGGGCCAACGTCCTGACTTTC. Encoded protein: CASRDRASSGANVLTF.

In this sample, this clonotype turned up a few times. The V gene is TRBV18, the J gene TRBJ2-1; TRBD2 matches at 10 bases. Unmatched junction bases numbered 10, after V lost 6 bases and J lost 8 bases. CDR1 is KGHSH, CDR2 LQKENI, per germline. This CDR3 is 15 amino acids long. The CDR3 loop reads CASSPMTSGLHEQFF. CDR3 DNA sequence: TGTGCCAGCTCTCCGATGACTAGCGGGCTACATGAGCAGTTCTTC.

This clonotype was counted between two and nine times. The J gene is TRBJ1-4, the V gene TRBV20-1, with a possible D match to TRBD1 (5 bases). V dropped 3 bases and J dropped 8 bases, with 13 bases sitting between them. The CDR3 consists of 13 residues. Germline CDR1 is DFQATT and CDR2 is SNEGSKA (reference sequence). DNA of the CDR3: TGCAGTGCTAGGGGGGGTACTGGGGAAAAACTGTTTTTT. Amino acid sequence: CSARGGTGEKLFF.

This clonotype turned up a few times. Sequence at one end of the junction differs from germline and may be a read error. V is TRBV20-1 and J is TRBJ2-5, with TRBD2 matching 12 bases. Germline V gene lookup returns CDR1 DFQATT and CDR2 SNEGSKA (reference sequence). This CDR3 region has 14 residues. The CDR3 DNA follows: TGCGGTGCTAGAGCTAGCGGGAGGGGGGAGACCCAGTACTTC. Translated: CGARASGRGETQYF.

The sample holds one count of this clonotype. This chain connects TRBV12-3 or TRBV12-4 to TRBJ1-5, with TRBD1 as a possible D gene (5 bases). Trimming left V 4 bases short and J 3 bases short, with 10 bases between. The CDR3 has 14 amino acids. The CDR3 loop reads CASSSRASNQPQHF. The DNA of the CDR3 is TGTGCCAGCAGTTCCAGGGCGTCCAATCAGCCCCAGCATTTT.

This clonotype appeared a few times. V and J are TRBV7-3 and TRBJ2-1; the match to TRBD2 covers 10 bases. V trimming: 5 bases; J trimming: 2 bases; junction bases outside the gene matches: 6. The CDR3 loop spans 16 amino acids. The V gene's germline CDR1 is SGHTA and CDR2 FQGTGA. DNA of the CDR3: TGTGCCAGCAGCCGGACTAGCGGAACGACCTACAATGAGCAGTTCTTC. It translates to CASSRTSGTTYNEQFF. Full variable domain (rest looked up from reference TRBV7-3 and TRBJ2-1): GAGVSQTPSNKVTEKGKYVELRCDPISGHTALYWYRQSLGQGPEFLIYFQGTGAADDSGLPNDRFFAVRPEGSVSTLKIQRTERGDSAVYLCASSRTSGTTYNEQFFGPGTRLTVL.

A note on this clonotype: Given a much more abundant clone one base away, this may be a read error. This chain joins TRBV15 and TRBJ2-3; D might be TRBD2 (6 bases). Germline CDR1 reads LNHNV; CDR2 reads YYDKDF (reference sequence). CDR3 length: 14 amino acids. V was shortened by 6 bases and J by 1 base, with 11 bases between the two germline ends. The CDR3 here is CATRPGLRTDTQYF. Written as DNA, the CDR3 is TGTGCCACCAGGCCGGGACTTCGCACAGATACGCAGTATTTT. Combining the CDR3 with reference TRBV15 and TRBJ2-3 gives the whole variable domain DAMVIQNPRYQVTQFGKPVTLSCSQTLNHNVMYWYQQKSSQAPKLLFHYYDKDFNNEADTPDNFQSRRPNTSFCFLDIRSPGLGDTAMYLCATRPGLRTDTQYFGPGTRLTVL.

The V call is TRBV7-8, the J call TRBJ2-1; TRBD1 matches at 9 bases. This CDR3 has 15 amino acids. The junction had 11 bases not matched to a gene; V was cut back by 5 bases and J by 9 bases. Germline V CDR1 and CDR2: SGHVS, FQNEAQ. The DNA for the CDR3 is TGTGCCAGCAGCCTTAGACAGGGGGTCTACGCTGAGCAGTTCTTC. This gives the protein CASSLRQGVYAEQFF.

In its sample, this clonotype was seen a few times. The genes are TRBV28 and TRBJ1-5; perhaps TRBD1 as D (6 bases). The CDR3 is 13 residues long. V was trimmed by 9 bases and J by 6 bases, leaving 15 bases between them. Germline assignment: CDR1 MDHEN and CDR2 SYDVKM. The CDR3 sequence is CASLAQGSQPQHF. The CDR3 DNA reads as TGTGCCAGTTTAGCACAGGGTTCTCAGCCCCAGCATTTT. Based on the CDR3 plus reference TRBV28 and TRBJ1-5, the full variable domain is DVKVTQSSRYLVKRTGEKVFLECVQDMDHENMFWYRQDPGLGLRLIYFSYDVKMKEKGDIPEGYSVSREKKERFSLILESASTNQTSMYLCASLAQGSQPQHFGDGTRLSIL.

This clonotype was seen a handful of times. The V gene is TRBV11-2, the J gene TRBJ2-4, with no clear D. Germline V gene sequence: CDR1 SGHAT, CDR2 FQNNGV. The CDR3 spans 17 residues. Trimming cost V 0 bases and J 1 base, with 13 bases left between them. The CDR3 nucleotides read TGTGCCAGCAGCTTAGAGCGGCCATTGAGTGCCAAAAACATTCAGTACTTC. Translation gives CASSLERPLSAKNIQYF.

This clonotype was observed at least ten times. The rearrangement joins TRBV7-9 to TRBJ2-7, with 8 positions matching TRBD1. The CDR3 is 14 residues long. V gave up 5 bases and J gave up 7 bases; unmatched junction bases: 10. Germline V gives CDR1 SEHNR, CDR2 FQNEAQ (reference sequence). The CDR3, as DNA: TGTGCCAGCAGCCCAAGCCAGGGGGCGGGTGAGCAGTACTTC. Translated: CASSPSQGAGEQYF. The variable domain in full, with the rest retrieved from reference TRBV7-9 and TRBJ2-7, is DTGVSQNPRHKITKRGQNVTFRCDPISEHNRLYWYRQTLGQGPEFLTYFQNEAQLEKSRLLSDRFSAERPKGSFSTLEIQRTEQGDSAMYLCASSPSQGAGEQYFGPGTRLTVT.

The CDR3 DNA sequence: TGTGCCAGCAGTGAAAGGACCCGACTAGCGGGAAGGGTGACCCAGTACTTC. Encoded protein: CASSERTRLAGRVTQYF. The chain carries TRBV6-4 and TRBJ2-5; 11 nucleotides match TRBD2. The ends lost 3 bases at V and 7 bases at J; junction bases unmatched: 13. The CDR3 covers 17 residues. Germline-derived CDR1 and CDR2 are MRHNA and SNTAGT.

The V and J genes are TRBV20-1 and TRBJ1-1; TRBD1 matches at 7 bases. Looked up from germline, CDR1 is DFQATT and CDR2 is SNEGSKA (reference sequence). The CDR3 contains 15 residues. The V gene end was trimmed by 2 bases and the J gene end by 5 bases; junction bases not matched to a gene: 11. The CDR3 loop is CSARSTAGGITEAFF. CDR3 sequence (DNA): TGCAGTGCTAGATCAACCGCAGGGGGGATAACTGAAGCTTTCTTT.